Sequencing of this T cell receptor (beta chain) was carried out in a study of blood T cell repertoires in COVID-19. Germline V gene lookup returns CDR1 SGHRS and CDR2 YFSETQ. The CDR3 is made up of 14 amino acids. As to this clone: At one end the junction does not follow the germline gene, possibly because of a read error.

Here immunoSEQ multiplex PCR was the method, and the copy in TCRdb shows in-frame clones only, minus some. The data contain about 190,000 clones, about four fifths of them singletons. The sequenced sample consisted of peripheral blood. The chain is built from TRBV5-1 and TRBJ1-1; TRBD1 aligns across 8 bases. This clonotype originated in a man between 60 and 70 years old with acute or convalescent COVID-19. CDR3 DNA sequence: TGCGCCAGCGGCTTGGACAGGGTGAACACTGAAGCTTTCTTT. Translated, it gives CASGLDRVNTEAFF.